The present entry profiles one T cell receptor beta chain with its context. Its antigen is not known. The data were obtained in a study of T cell clones after liver transplantation. Study overall: In this trial, immunosuppression withdrawal was attempted within 2 years of liver transplant. Post-transplant blood was tracked for graft-donor-reactive T cell clones identified in a pre-transplant mixed lymphocyte reaction. Tolerant meant at least one year fully off immunosuppression without liver enzymes above twice normal.

CDR1 and CDR2 from the germline V gene are SGHAT and FQNNGV. Trimming at V came to 5 bases and at J to 4 bases, leaving 7 bases not matched to a gene. The CDR3 totals 14 residues. Whole-study results and caveats: A significant post-transplant drop in circulating graft-donor-reactive CD4 TCRbeta sequences occurred in most of the 8 subjects.

The assay was immunoSEQ multiplex PCR, and TCRdb's table has in-frame clones only and misses some. The sample has fewer than 65,000 clones, roughly 90% seen once; the top ten hold around an eighth. This clonotype was obtained from a human patient who received a liver transplant. A subset of T cells may come from the graft donor. The chain couples TRBV11-2 to TRBJ2-5; TRBD1 aligns across 7 bases. The sample here was CD8+ T cells from blood, taken 12 months after liver transplant. CDR3 sequence reads: CASSQTGETETQYF. CDR3 nucleotides: TGTGCCAGCAGCCAAACAGGGGAGACAGAGACCCAGTACTTC.